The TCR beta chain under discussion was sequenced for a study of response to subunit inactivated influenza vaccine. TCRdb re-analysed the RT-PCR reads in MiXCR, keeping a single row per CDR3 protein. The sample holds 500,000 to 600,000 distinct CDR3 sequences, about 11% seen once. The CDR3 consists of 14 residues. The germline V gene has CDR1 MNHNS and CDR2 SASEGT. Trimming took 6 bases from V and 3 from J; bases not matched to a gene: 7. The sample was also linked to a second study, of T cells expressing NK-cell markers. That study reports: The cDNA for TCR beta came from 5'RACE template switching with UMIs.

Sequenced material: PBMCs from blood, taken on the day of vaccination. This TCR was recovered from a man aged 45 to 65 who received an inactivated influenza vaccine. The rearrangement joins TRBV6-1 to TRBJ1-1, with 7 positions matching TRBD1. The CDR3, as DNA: TGTGCCAGCAGCTTGACAGGGTTTCACACTGAAGCTTTCTTT. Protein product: CASSLTGFHTEAFF.